The 20 T cell receptor beta chains below come from one sample, sequenced in a study of blood T cell repertoires in COVID-19 (dated by TCRdb to between 2020 and 2021). The method was the immunoSEQ multiplex PCR assay. In its TCRdb copy, this immuneACCESS table keeps in-frame sequences only and misses some clones. Where compared with another copy, unresolved V genes explain less than half of these, and the others have no known cause. Within this sample are approximately 270,000 clones, with roughly 91% of them counted one time only. In total, the top ten clones hold approximately 0.84% of the sample. Sequenced: peripheral blood. These receptors were taken from a man between 25 and 39 years old with acute or convalescent COVID-19.

V and J are TRBV28 and TRBJ1-5, with D possibly matching TRBD1 (6 bases). From germline, CDR1 is MDHEN and CDR2 SYDVKM. The CDR3 runs to 12 residues. CDR3 coding DNA: TGTGCGAGTTGGTCCCGGGACAAGCCCCAGCATTTT. It encodes CASWSRDKPQHF.

The V call is TRBV18, the J call TRBJ2-7; D is possibly TRBD1 (6 bases). The CDR3 has 17 residues. Germline V gene data show CDR1 as KGHSH and CDR2 as LQKENI. The V and J ends lost 5 bases and 7 bases respectively, with 27 bases between them. The CDR3 DNA is TGTGCCAGCTCAAACGGTCAAGGCAGGGGCGAACTCTGGGAGCAGTACTTC. Translation: CASSNGQGRGELWEQYF.

The rearrangement joins TRBV5-1 to TRBJ2-1, with TRBD1 identical over 7 bases. In germline, CDR1 is SGHRS, CDR2 YFSETQ. The CDR3 contains 15 residues. With V trimmed by 4 bases and J by 0 bases, 4 bases remained unmatched. The CDR3 loop is CASSTDRSSYNEQFF. CDR3 coding DNA: TGCGCCAGCAGCACGGACAGGAGCTCCTACAATGAGCAGTTCTTC.

The rearrangement joins TRBV5-1 to TRBJ2-2; no definite D call. The CDR3 is 15 amino acids. Trimming removed 1 base at V and 6 bases at J, with 13 bases between. The germline V gene encodes CDR1 SGHRS and CDR2 YFSETQ. The CDR3 is CASSLSLVQAGELFF. In DNA, the CDR3 is TGCGCCAGCAGCTTGTCCTTAGTCCAGGCCGGGGAGCTGTTTTTT.

The chain is built from TRBV7-9 and TRBJ1-1, with TRBD1 matching over 8 bases. This CDR3 has 15 residues. The germline CDR1 and CDR2 sequences are SEHNR and FQNEAQ (reference sequence). V shed 4 bases, J shed 0 bases, and the junction held 4 bases outside the gene matches. As DNA, the CDR3 is TGTGCCAGCAGCTCACCAGGGGGCATGAACACTGAAGCTTTCTTT. Translating it yields CASSSPGGMNTEAFF. The entire variable domain, with the rest obtained from reference TRBV7-9 and TRBJ1-1, is as follows: DTGVSQNPRHKITKRGQNVTFRCDPISEHNRLYWYRQTLGQGPEFLTYFQNEAQLEKSRLLSDRFSAERPKGSFSTLEIQRTEQGDSAMYLCASSSPGGMNTEAFFGQGTRLTVV.

The chain uses TRBV6-4 and TRBJ2-5, with TRBD2 identical over 10 bases. The germline gives CDR1 MRHNA, CDR2 SNTAGT. V dropped 6 bases and J dropped 6; count of bases not matched to a gene: 16. The CDR3 spans 17 residues. The CDR3 protein is CASSDGSRGLASKTQYF. The CDR3 bases are TGTGCCAGCAGCGACGGGAGCAGGGGACTAGCGAGTAAGACCCAGTACTTC.

This chain joins TRBV28 and TRBJ1-6; no clear D. V gave up 5 bases and J gave up 9 bases, with 17 bases separating them. The CDR3 spans 15 residues. CDR1 and CDR2 from the germline V gene are MDHEN and SYDVKM. Here the CDR3 reads CASSPRTPRGSPLHF. For the CDR3, the DNA is TGTGCCAGCAGTCCAAGGACGCCCCGGGGTTCACCCCTCCACTTT.

The gene calls are TRBV28 and TRBJ2-7; TRBD1 matches at 7 bases. CDR1 is MDHEN and CDR2 is SYDVKM in the germline V gene. This CDR3 spans 15 amino acids. Losses at the gene ends were 5 bases for V and 0 bases for J; bases not matched to a gene: 7. The CDR3 loop is CASSTRQGFSYEQYF. DNA for the CDR3: TGTGCCAGCAGTACCCGACAGGGATTCTCCTACGAGCAGTACTTC.

This chain uses TRBV7-9 with TRBJ2-7, with 8 bases matching TRBD1. The CDR3 length is 14 residues. Germline CDR1 SEHNR, CDR2 FQNEAQ (reference sequence). The V gene end was trimmed by 4 bases and the J gene end by 0 bases; junction bases not matched to a gene: 2. CDR3 loop: CASSSTGDSYEQYF. Written as DNA, the CDR3 is TGTGCCAGCAGCTCGACAGGGGACTCCTACGAGCAGTACTTC.

This chain connects TRBV28 to TRBJ1-1, with 9 bases fitting TRBD1. The length of the CDR3 is 16 residues. Trimming took 6 bases from V and 0 from J; bases not matched to a gene: 8. Germline V gene sequence: CDR1 MDHEN, CDR2 SYDVKM. The CDR3 is CASSPLQGAVNTEAFF. The CDR3 DNA reads TGTGCCAGCAGCCCACTACAGGGGGCGGTGAACACTGAAGCTTTCTTT.

The chain has TRBV27 and TRBJ2-3; 8 bases are shared with TRBD1. CDR3 length: 14 residues. V shed 5 bases, J shed 6 bases, and the junction held 7 bases outside the gene matches. Germline-derived CDR1 and CDR2 are MNHEY and SMNVEV (reference sequence). CDR3 nucleotide sequence: TGTGCCAGCAGTGTGTCGCGGACAGGGGATACGCAGTATTTT. Residues: CASSVSRTGDTQYF.

CDR3 protein: CASSFSRPGADSPLHF. The CDR3 DNA reads TGTGCCAGCAGTTTCTCCCGGCCGGGTGCTGATTCACCCCTCCACTTT. The J gene is TRBJ1-6, the V gene TRBV27; D is ambiguous. Trimming removed 3 bases at V and 8 bases at J, with 17 bases between. CDR1 is MNHEY and CDR2 is SMNVEV in the germline V gene (reference sequence). This CDR3 comprises 16 residues.

This clone was counted a single time. The rearrangement uses TRBV6-5 and TRBJ2-1, with D possibly being TRBD2 (7 bases). The germline V and J ends were trimmed by 7 bases and 4 bases, with 14 bases remaining between them. The V gene's germline CDR1 is MNHEY and CDR2 SVGAGI. The CDR3 sequence is 14 residues long. The CDR3 protein is CASNRASGYNEQFF. CDR3 DNA: TGTGCCAGCAACAGGGCTAGCGGATACAATGAGCAGTTCTTC.

The gene calls are TRBV10-2 and TRBJ1-5; the D is unclear. The length of the CDR3 is 20 residues. Trimming cost V 5 bases and J 10 bases, with 36 bases left between them. Germline CDR1 WSHSY, CDR2 SAAADI. CDR3 loop: CASSPGRSISLLSSFRPQHF. The CDR3 DNA is TGCGCCAGCAGTCCGGGAAGGTCAATCTCGTTACTTTCATCGTTCCGTCCCCAGCATTTT.

This clone was seen more than once but under ten times. The V and J genes are TRBV6-5 and TRBJ1-1, with 7 bases aligning to TRBD1. The trim removed 7 bases at V and 3 bases at J, leaving 5 bases unmatched. CDR3 size: 13 residues. Germline CDR1 MNHEY, CDR2 SVGAGI. The CDR3 spells CASTIQGYTEAFF. The CDR3 DNA reads TGTGCCAGCACCATACAGGGGTACACTGAAGCTTTCTTT.

The J gene is TRBJ1-1, the V gene TRBV29-1; possibly TRBD1 for D (6 bases). This CDR3 has 12 amino acids. Trimming cost V 7 bases and J 4 bases, with 13 bases left between them. Germline CDR1 and CDR2: SQVTM and ANQGSEA. The chain's CDR3 is CSGGQLGTEAFF. Written as DNA, the CDR3 is TGCAGCGGCGGACAGTTAGGCACTGAAGCTTTCTTT.

V and J are TRBV28 and TRBJ2-2, with D perhaps matching TRBD1 (6 bases). The CDR3 totals 19 residues. Trimming pared 1 base from V and 6 bases from J, leaving 24 bases between. Germline V CDR1 and CDR2: MDHEN, SYDVKM. The CDR3 region is CASSLLGPTGRAISGELFF. The CDR3 DNA is TGTGCCAGCAGTTTATTGGGGCCAACAGGGCGCGCCATATCCGGGGAGCTGTTTTTT.

The V call is TRBV20-1, the J call TRBJ1-1, with D perhaps matching TRBD1 (5 bases). This CDR3 is built from 13 residues. Germline V gives CDR1 DFQATT, CDR2 SNEGSKA (reference sequence). Trimming cost V 3 bases and J 5 bases, with 13 bases left between them. The CDR3 DNA reads as TGCAGTGCTAGTCTAGGGGTTGGTACTGAAGCTTTCTTT. This codes for CSASLGVGTEAFF.

V is TRBV10-3 and J is TRBJ2-4; 9 bases map to TRBD1. Germline V gene data show CDR1 as ENHRY and CDR2 as SYGVKD. The CDR3 has 15 residues. The V gene end was trimmed by 10 bases and the J gene end by 6 bases; junction bases not matched to a gene: 13. CDR3: CATSGTGSLLNIQYF. CDR3 sequence (DNA): TGTGCCACAAGCGGGACAGGGAGCCTATTAAACATTCAGTACTTC.

A word on this clone: One end of the junction is discordant with germline, which a read error may explain. V gene TRBV7-9 combines with J gene TRBJ1-2; 8 nucleotides line up with TRBD1. Germline V gene data show CDR1 as SEHNR and CDR2 as FQNEAQ (reference sequence). The CDR3 runs to 13 residues. CDR3 nucleotide sequence: TGTGCCAGCAGCTTAGATGGACAGGGCCTATCAGCGTTC. As protein: CASSLDGQGLSAF.